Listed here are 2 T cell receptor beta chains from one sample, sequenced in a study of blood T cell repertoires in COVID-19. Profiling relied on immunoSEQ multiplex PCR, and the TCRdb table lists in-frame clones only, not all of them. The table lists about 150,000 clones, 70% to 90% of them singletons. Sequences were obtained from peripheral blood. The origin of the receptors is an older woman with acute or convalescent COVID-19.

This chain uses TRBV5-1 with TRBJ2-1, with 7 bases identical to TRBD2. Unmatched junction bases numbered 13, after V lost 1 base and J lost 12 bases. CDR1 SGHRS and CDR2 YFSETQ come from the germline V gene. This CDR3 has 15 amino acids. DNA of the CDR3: TGCGCCAGCAGCTTGCCGTCTTCAGGGAGGGAGGTGCAGTTCTTC. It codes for CASSLPSSGREVQFF.

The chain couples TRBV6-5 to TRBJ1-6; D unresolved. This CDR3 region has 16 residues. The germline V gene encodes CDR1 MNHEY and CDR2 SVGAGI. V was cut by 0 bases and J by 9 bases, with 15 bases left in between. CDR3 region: CASSYSAGKGGSPLHF. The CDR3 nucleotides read TGTGCCAGCAGTTACTCGGCGGGGAAGGGAGGTTCACCCCTCCACTTT.